These 18 T cell receptor beta chains were sequenced from one sample in a study of blood T cell repertoires in COVID-19. TCRdb keeps only in-frame clones here, not all; method: immunoSEQ multiplex PCR. The top ten clones hold under 6.5% of a sample with 300,000 to 400,000 clones, 85% to 90% of them seen once. The material sequenced was peripheral blood. These receptors were obtained from a woman aged 45-65 years with COVID-19, enrolled during active disease.

This chain links TRBV9 with TRBJ2-1; 10 bases are shared with TRBD2. Losses at the gene ends were 3 bases for V and 7 bases for J; bases not matched to a gene: 10. This CDR3 comprises 16 residues. The germline V gene encodes CDR1 SGDLS and CDR2 YYNGEE. DNA of the CDR3: TGTGCCAGCAGCGCCTATGTAGCGGGAGGAGGAAATGAGCAGTTCTTC. Translation: CASSAYVAGGGNEQFF.

This rearrangement joins TRBV4-2 to TRBJ2-2, with D unresolved. V was shortened by 1 base and J by 2 bases, with 8 bases between the two germline ends. Germline V lookup: CDR1 LGHNA, CDR2 YNFKEQ. CDR3 size: 15 residues. This chain's CDR3 is CASSQAGQNTGELFF. In DNA form, the CDR3 reads TGTGCCAGCAGCCAAGCAGGCCAAAACACCGGGGAGCTGTTTTTT.

CDR3 amino acids: CASSFSGVSYEQYF. The DNA of the CDR3 is TGCGCCAGCAGCTTCAGCGGGGTCTCCTACGAGCAGTACTTC. V is TRBV5-1 and J is TRBJ2-7, with 7 bases matching TRBD2. CDR3 length equals 14 residues. Germline V gene data show CDR1 as SGHRS and CDR2 as YFSETQ. V gave up 2 bases and J gave up 0 bases; unmatched junction bases: 2. Drawing the rest from reference TRBV5-1 and TRBJ2-7, the complete variable domain is KAGVTQTPRYLIKTRGQQVTLSCSPISGHRSVSWYQQTPGQGLQFLFEYFSETQRNKGNFPGRFSGRQFSNSRSEMNVSTLELGDSALYLCASSFSGVSYEQYFGPGTRLTVT.

The chain joins TRBV11-2 to TRBJ2-3; D is perhaps TRBD2 (6 bases). From germline, CDR1 is SGHAT and CDR2 FQNNGV. The CDR3 extends over 16 amino acids. The V gene lost 5 bases and the J gene lost 0 bases, with 15 bases spanning the gap. The CDR3 DNA sequence: TGTGCCAGCAGCCCCTCTAGCGTCTTAAGCACAGATACGCAGTATTTT. It specifies CASSPSSVLSTDTQYF.

This clone occurred a few times. This chain connects TRBV18 to TRBJ2-1; D gene ambiguous. V was shortened by 3 bases and J by 4 bases, with 10 bases between the two germline ends. The germline V gene encodes CDR1 KGHSH and CDR2 LQKENI. The CDR3 extends over 14 amino acids. CDR3 sequence: CASSPIFQYNEQFF. The CDR3, as DNA: TGTGCCAGCTCACCGATCTTCCAGTACAATGAGCAGTTCTTC.

The chain uses TRBV6-6 and TRBJ2-1; D uncertain. CDR3 length: 12 residues. In germline, CDR1 is MNHNY, CDR2 SVGAGI (reference sequence). Trimming removed 4 bases from V and 4 bases from J, with 5 bases in between. The CDR3 here is CASSSPYNEQFF. The CDR3 bases are TGTGCCAGCAGTTCCCCTTACAATGAGCAGTTCTTC.

This chain connects TRBV7-2 to TRBJ2-7; 8 nucleotides agree with TRBD1. The CDR3 has 16 residues. CDR1 is SGHTA, CDR2 FQGNSA, per germline. The J segment lost 1 base and the V segment lost 5 bases, leaving 10 bases of the junction unmatched. CDR3 coding DNA: TGTGCCAGCAGCCCTCACCCGGACAGGGCTTCCTACGAGCAGTACTTC. Translating gives CASSPHPDRASYEQYF.

The genes are TRBV27 and TRBJ2-7, with D uncertain. The CDR3 totals 13 residues. Germline assignment: CDR1 MNHEY and CDR2 SMNVEV (reference sequence). V shed 2 bases and J shed 2 bases, with 7 bases lying between them. The CDR3 here is CASSLRHTYEQYF. CDR3 DNA sequence: TGTGCCAGCAGTTTACGACATACCTACGAGCAGTACTTC.

The rearrangement links TRBV7-2 to TRBJ2-3; TRBD2 aligns across 8 bases. Germline V gene sequence: CDR1 SGHTA, CDR2 FQGNSA. J was trimmed by 3 bases and V by 5 bases; bases with no gene match: 7. CDR3 size: 15 residues. Here the CDR3 DNA reads TGTGCCAGCAGCCTAGAGGCTAGCGGGACAGATACGCAGTATTTT. Its translation: CASSLEASGTDTQYF. The full variable domain, its missing parts supplied by reference TRBV7-2 and TRBJ2-3, is GAGVSQSPSNKVTEKGKDVELRCDPISGHTALYWYRQSLGQGLEFLIYFQGNSAPDKSGLPSDRFSAERTGGSVSTLTIQRTQQEDSAVYLCASSLEASGTDTQYFGPGTRLTVL.

This sequence joins TRBV18 and TRBJ2-7; weak D call: TRBD1 (6 bases). The CDR3 contains 15 residues. Deletions cut 3 bases from V and 0 bases from J, with 12 bases between. Germline-derived CDR1 and CDR2 are KGHSH and LQKENI. CDR3 in DNA: TGTGCCAGCTCACCTCGCACAGGGCGCTCCTACGAGCAGTACTTC. Protein: CASSPRTGRSYEQYF.

This clone was seen just once. V is TRBV11-3 and J is TRBJ2-5, with a tentative D call TRBD2 (6 bases). The CDR3 length is 15 residues. Trimming stripped 5 bases from V and 5 bases from J, with 18 bases between. Germline lookup yields CDR1 SGHNT and CDR2 YENEEA. CDR3 coding DNA: TGTGCCAGCAGCACAAACGGGGAGGAAGGGGAGACCCAGTACTTC. Translating gives CASSTNGEEGETQYF.

This clone was counted once. The chain carries TRBV24-1 and TRBJ2-1; a possible D gene is TRBD1 (6 bases). V lost 3 bases to trimming and J lost 9 bases, with 17 bases between them. Germline values: CDR1 KGHDR, CDR2 SFDVKD. This CDR3 comprises 15 residues. The CDR3 DNA follows: TGTGCCACCAGTGATCAGAAACAGGGTGAGGGTGAGCAGTTCTTC. Its protein is CATSDQKQGEGEQFF.

V and J are TRBV7-2 and TRBJ2-1; 13 nucleotides match TRBD2. V lost 5 bases and J lost 7; bases outside the gene matches: 11. CDR3 length equals 17 residues. Germline CDR1 is SGHTA and CDR2 is FQGNSA. CDR3 coding DNA: TGTGCCAGCAGCCCGCGGACTAGCGGGAGTAGAAATAATGAGCAGTTCTTC. Protein product: CASSPRTSGSRNNEQFF.

The rearrangement joins TRBV6-5 to TRBJ2-7; TRBD1 matches at 7 bases. The germline CDR1 and CDR2 sequences are MNHEY and SVGAGI. The CDR3 has 13 residues. The V segment lost 9 bases and the J segment 3 bases; nucleotides outside the gene matches: 8. CDR3 DNA: TGTGCCAGTTCAAGAGGGGGCGGCTACGAGCAGTACTTC. Its translation is CASSRGGGYEQYF.

The chain combines TRBV15 with TRBJ2-3; 7 bases agree with TRBD2. The V segment lost 9 bases and the J segment 1 base; nucleotides outside the gene matches: 7. The CDR3 has 14 residues. Germline assignment: CDR1 LNHNV and CDR2 YYDKDF (reference sequence). Here the CDR3 reads CATGGGRGTDTQYF. CDR3 DNA: TGTGCCACTGGTGGCGGGAGAGGCACAGATACGCAGTATTTT.

In this sample, this clone turned up once. The V gene is TRBV19, the J gene TRBJ2-3, with no clear D. The CDR3 runs to 12 residues. Trimming stripped 6 bases from V and 7 bases from J, with 11 bases between. CDR1 is LNHDA and CDR2 is SQIVND in the germline V gene (reference sequence). CDR3 loop: CASSKTSYTQYF. In DNA, the CDR3 is TGTGCCAGTAGCAAAACATCGTATACGCAGTATTTT.

The chain employs TRBV10-3 and TRBJ2-5; 12 nucleotides align to TRBD2. The CDR3 covers 15 residues. With V trimmed by 3 bases and J by 5 bases, 4 bases remained unmatched. CDR1 and CDR2 (germline): ENHRY, SYGVKD. DNA of the CDR3: TGTGCCATCAGTGAAGGACTAGCGGGAAAGGAGACCCAGTACTTC. This codes for CAISEGLAGKETQYF.

The chain links TRBV25-1 to TRBJ2-1, with 9 bases that match TRBD1. Per germline, CDR1 MGHDK and CDR2 SYGVNS. V shed 0 bases, J shed 3 bases, and the junction held 9 bases outside the gene matches. This CDR3 comprises 18 residues. CDR3: CASSEYRPGQGLYNEQFF. The CDR3 region has the DNA TGTGCCAGCAGTGAATACCGCCCGGGACAGGGTCTCTACAATGAGCAGTTCTTC.